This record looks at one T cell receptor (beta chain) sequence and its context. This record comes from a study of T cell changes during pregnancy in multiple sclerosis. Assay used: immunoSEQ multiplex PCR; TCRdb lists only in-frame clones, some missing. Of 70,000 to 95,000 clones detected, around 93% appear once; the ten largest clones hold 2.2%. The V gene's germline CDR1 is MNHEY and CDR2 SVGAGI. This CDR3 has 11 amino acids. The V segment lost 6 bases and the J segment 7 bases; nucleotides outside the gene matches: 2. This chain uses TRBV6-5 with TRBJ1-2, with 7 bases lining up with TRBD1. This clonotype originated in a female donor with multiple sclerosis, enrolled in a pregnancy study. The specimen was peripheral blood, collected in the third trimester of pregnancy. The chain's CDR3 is CASRTGSGYTF. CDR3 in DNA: TGTGCCAGCAGGACAGGGTCTGGCTACACCTTC.